The 23 T cell receptor beta chains below were found in one sample sequenced in a study of blood T cell repertoires in COVID-19. The method was immunoSEQ multiplex PCR; TCRdb's version includes in-frame clones alone and lacks a portion of them. The data contain some 270,000 clones, 85% to 90% of them singletons. The specimen was PBMCs or T cells enriched from blood (not recorded which). These receptors were collected from a woman aged 55 to 70 who had recovered from COVID-19.

The chain employs TRBV19 and TRBJ1-3; D gene unclear. The CDR3 sequence is 11 residues long. Trimming cost V 5 bases and J 4 bases, with 3 bases left between them. From germline, CDR1 is LNHDA and CDR2 SQIVND (reference sequence). CDR3 sequence: CASSPGNTIYF. In DNA, the CDR3 is TGTGCCAGTAGTCCGGGAAACACCATATATTTT.

The chain employs TRBV28 and TRBJ2-5, with D maybe TRBD1 (5 bases). CDR3 length equals 15 residues. V was shortened by 6 bases and J by 2 bases, with 16 bases between the two germline ends. The germline gives CDR1 MDHEN, CDR2 SYDVKM. The CDR3 nucleotides are TGTGCCAGCAGCGGCCCCAGGGCTCGACAAGAGACCCAGTACTTC. Its translation is CASSGPRARQETQYF.

V is TRBV14 and J is TRBJ1-2; D is unclear. V was shortened by 3 bases and J by 4 bases, with 15 bases between the two germline ends. The CDR3 covers 15 residues. Germline-derived CDR1 and CDR2 are SGHDN and FVKESK. The CDR3 sequence is CASSHELSNFYGYTF. The CDR3 DNA reads TGTGCCAGCAGCCACGAATTGTCTAACTTCTATGGCTACACCTTC. The full variable domain, in which reference TRBV14 and TRBJ1-2 provide the parts outside the CDR3, is EAGVTQFPSHSVIEKGQTVTLRCDPISGHDNLYWYRRVMGKEIKFLLHFVKESKQDESGMPNNRFLAERTGGTYSTLKVQPAELEDSGVYFCASSHELSNFYGYTFGSGTRLTVV.

The chain couples TRBV24-1 to TRBJ2-2; TRBD1 might be the D (6 bases). CDR3 length: 16 residues. CDR1 and CDR2 from the germline V gene are KGHDR and SFDVKD. Trimming left V 0 bases short and J 0 bases short, with 7 bases between. The CDR3 DNA reads TGTGCCACCAGTGATTTGGGGGGCGCGAACACCGGGGAGCTGTTTTTT. This codes for CATSDLGGANTGELFF.

J is TRBJ2-7 and V is TRBV2; a possible D gene is TRBD1 (5 bases). CDR1 is SNHLY and CDR2 is FYNNEI in the germline V gene. This CDR3 has 13 residues. V shed 8 bases and J shed 9 bases, with 20 bases lying between them. The CDR3: CASCDLDRLRQYF. The CDR3 nucleotides are TGTGCCAGCTGCGACCTAGACAGACTCAGGCAGTACTTC.

The J gene is TRBJ2-5, the V gene TRBV5-6, with TRBD2 as a possible D gene (6 bases). Germline V gene sequence: CDR1 SGHDT, CDR2 YYEEEE. There are 12 residues in the CDR3. The germline V and J ends were trimmed by 0 bases and 9 bases, with 9 bases remaining between them. CDR3 in DNA: TGTGCCAGCAGCTTGGGTAGACTAGCCCAGTACTTC. Translating it yields CASSLGRLAQYF.

This clone came up a few times. The chain is built from TRBV19 and TRBJ1-5; 9 bases are a match to TRBD1. After removal of 6 bases from V and 6 bases from J, the junction contained 3 bases not matched to a gene. The length of the CDR3 is 13 residues. The germline CDR1 and CDR2 sequences are LNHDA and SQIVND (reference sequence). The CDR3 bases are TGTGCCAGTAGCGGGACAGGGCTTCAGCCCCAGCATTTT. Translating it yields CASSGTGLQPQHF.

V gene TRBV11-3 combines with J gene TRBJ2-7; D is perhaps TRBD2 (6 bases). This CDR3 is built from 14 residues. CDR1 and CDR2 from the germline V gene are SGHNT and YENEEA. Deletions cut 5 bases from V and 3 bases from J, with 14 bases between. CDR3 DNA: TGTGCCAGCAGCGTGGGAGGCAGCAACTACGAGCAGTACTTC. Its translation is CASSVGGSNYEQYF.

The chain couples TRBV3-1 (or the pseudogene TRBV3-2) to TRBJ2-7; TRBD2 is a possible D gene (6 bases). Germline V gene sequence: CDR1 LGHDT, CDR2 YNNKEL (reference sequence). The CDR3 contains 14 residues. V was pared by 8 bases and J by 6 bases, with 20 bases between. In nucleotides, the CDR3 is TGTGCCAGCGGGGGGTACGGGGTGAGAGGCGAGCAGTACTTC. Translating gives CASGGYGVRGEQYF.

This sequence joins TRBV10-3 and TRBJ1-4, with TRBD1 matching over 9 bases. The CDR3 sequence is 15 residues long. Trimming at V came to 4 bases and at J to 5 bases, leaving 5 bases not matched to a gene. Germline loops: CDR1 ENHRY, CDR2 SYGVKD. In DNA form, the CDR3 reads TGTGCCATCAGTGCGGGACAGGGCCAAAATGAAAAACTGTTTTTT. Its protein is CAISAGQGQNEKLFF.

The rearrangement links TRBV18 to TRBJ2-5, with D perhaps matching TRBD2 (5 bases). The CDR3 covers 15 residues. Germline-derived CDR1 and CDR2 are KGHSH and LQKENI. V gave up 6 bases and J gave up 5 bases, with 19 bases separating them. The DNA of the CDR3 is TGTGCCAGCTCGACCCGAGTAGGCGGGCAGGAGACCCAGTACTTC. Its protein is CASSTRVGGQETQYF.

The V call is TRBV4-1, the J call TRBJ2-1; 9 nucleotides line up with TRBD1. CDR1 is MGHRA, CDR2 YSYEKL, per germline. The ends lost 1 base at V and 7 bases at J; junction bases unmatched: 11. The CDR3 has 17 amino acids. CDR3 bases: TGCGCCAGCAGCCAAGTAGGCCACCCGGGGACAGGGAATGAGCAGTTCTTC. Amino acid sequence: CASSQVGHPGTGNEQFF.

In its sample, this clone was seen once. The rearrangement joins TRBV28 to TRBJ1-5; maybe TRBD1 (5 bases). This CDR3 has 13 residues. Trimming removed 8 bases at V and 7 bases at J, with 15 bases between. Germline assignment: CDR1 MDHEN and CDR2 SYDVKM. This chain's CDR3 is CASLSGVRQPQHF. The CDR3 DNA follows: TGTGCCAGCCTCTCGGGGGTTAGGCAGCCCCAGCATTTT.

This clone was seen more than once but under ten times. The chain carries TRBV7-3 and TRBJ2-2; D gene unclear. The germline gives CDR1 SGHTA, CDR2 FQGTGA. V was shortened by 8 bases and J by 3 bases, with 10 bases between the two germline ends. There are 13 residues in the CDR3. In nucleotides, the CDR3 is TGTGCCAGCGGTCGGGTGTACACCGGGGAGCTGTTTTTT. This gives the protein CASGRVYTGELFF.

The chain links TRBV9 to TRBJ2-1; 8 bases map to TRBD2. CDR3 length: 15 residues. J gave up 8 bases and V 0 bases, and 7 bases lay outside the gene matches. Germline-derived CDR1 and CDR2 are SGDLS and YYNGEE. The CDR3 nucleotides are TGTGCCAGCAGCGTAGTATCCGGGAGGGATTATGAGCAGTTCTTC. This sequence encodes CASSVVSGRDYEQFF.

V is TRBV11-3 and J is TRBJ2-4; TRBD1 might be the D (6 bases). Germline CDR1 is SGHNT and CDR2 is YENEEA. The CDR3 contains 17 residues. V lost 5 bases, J lost 2 bases, and 19 bases lay in between. The CDR3 DNA is TGTGCCAGCAGCCAATACGCGATGGGGGCTACCAAAAACATTCAGTACTTC. It specifies CASSQYAMGATKNIQYF.

This chain uses TRBV2 with TRBJ1-2; weak D call: TRBD1 (5 bases). CDR1 and CDR2 from the germline V gene are SNHLY and FYNNEI. V was clipped by 4 bases and J by 6 bases, with 9 bases between them. The CDR3 spans 12 residues. CDR3 sequence (DNA): TGTGCCAGCAGTGTGGACATCCATGGCTACACCTTC. Its protein is CASSVDIHGYTF.

The chain uses TRBV3-1 (or the pseudogene TRBV3-2) and TRBJ2-3, with 10 positions matching TRBD2. V was clipped by 4 bases and J by 1 base; unmatched bases: 5. From germline, CDR1 is LGHDT and CDR2 YNNKEL (reference sequence). There are 16 residues in the CDR3. The CDR3 region has the DNA TGTGCCAGCAGCCCCCGGCTAGCGGGAGGCACAGATACGCAGTATTTT. This translates into CASSPRLAGGTDTQYF.

The chain is built from TRBV10-1 and TRBJ2-7; D gene uncertain. Germline values: CDR1 WNHNN, CDR2 SYGVQD (reference sequence). The CDR3 covers 14 residues. Trimming took off 6 bases at V and 0 bases at J, with 12 bases between the two ends. The CDR3 loop reads CASSQEPSSYEQYF. DNA of the CDR3: TGCGCCAGCAGCCAGGAACCATCCTCCTACGAGCAGTACTTC.

The chain links TRBV3-1 (or the pseudogene TRBV3-2) to TRBJ1-3; perhaps TRBD1 as D (5 bases). V dropped 0 bases and J dropped 3 bases, with 12 bases sitting between them. Germline CDR1 is LGHDT and CDR2 is YNNKEL (reference sequence). This CDR3 is 16 amino acids long. In DNA form, the CDR3 reads TGTGCCAGCAGCCAAGATCAGCAAGGGGTTGGAAACACCATATATTTT. It yields the protein CASSQDQQGVGNTIYF.

This sequence joins TRBV9 and TRBJ1-2; 8 bases line up with TRBD1. V shed 3 bases, J shed 7 bases, and the junction held 2 bases outside the gene matches. From germline, CDR1 is SGDLS and CDR2 YYNGEE. The length of the CDR3 is 12 residues. Here the CDR3 reads CASSGTGFGYTF. The CDR3 DNA follows: TGTGCCAGCAGCGGGACAGGGTTTGGCTACACCTTC.

The chain links TRBV18 to TRBJ1-1, with D uncertain. Looked up from germline, CDR1 is KGHSH and CDR2 is LQKENI. The CDR3 has 14 residues. The germline V and J ends were trimmed by 4 bases and 1 base, with 10 bases remaining between them. The CDR3 reads CASSLSVANTEAFF. CDR3 DNA: TGTGCCAGCTCACTGAGTGTTGCGAACACTGAAGCTTTCTTT.

This rearrangement joins TRBV9 to TRBJ1-6; D gene uncertain. Germline assignment: CDR1 SGDLS and CDR2 YYNGEE. V lost 0 bases and J 7 bases, leaving 11 bases between the germline ends. CDR3 size: 15 residues. CDR3 DNA sequence: TGTGCCAGCAGCGTAGGTGAAGAGCGGAATTCACCCCTCCACTTT. As protein: CASSVGEERNSPLHF.